The T cell receptor beta chain under discussion was sequenced for a study of T-cell memory formation after mild COVID-19. Study-wide findings and caveats: A second wave of clones peaked on day 37, and their SARS-CoV-2 specificity went unconfirmed. Contracting CD4+ clones were located mainly in CM and EM, and CD8+ clones in EMRA.

The CDR3 is made up of 14 amino acids. J lost 6 bases, V lost 5 bases, and 5 bases had no gene match. Germline CDR1 is SEHNR and CDR2 is FQNEAQ (reference sequence). Using constant-segment primers, 5'RACE produced TCR alpha and TCR beta cDNA libraries carrying sample barcodes and UMIs. MiXCR, applied by TCRdb to the 5' RACE reads, yields one record per CDR3 protein. The sample records about 430,000 distinct CDR3 sequences, roughly 18% being singletons. By frequency in the sample, this clonotype is medium-sized. What it binds is unknown. The sequence was collected from a man between 18 and 35 years old who had mild COVID-19 (a few samples of this study predate the infection). Cell type and time point are not known. The genes are TRBV7-9 and TRBJ1-2, with 11 bases lining up with TRBD1. The sequenced sample consisted of PBMCs or a T cell subset sorted from them (not recorded which). The CDR3 is CASSDGQGADGYTF. The DNA of the CDR3 is TGTGCCAGCAGCGACGGACAGGGGGCTGATGGCTACACCTTC. Looking up the rest from reference TRBV7-9 and TRBJ1-2 gives the full variable domain: DTGVSQNPRHKITKRGQNVTFRCDPISEHNRLYWYRQTLGQGPEFLTYFQNEAQLEKSRLLSDRFSAERPKGSFSTLEIQRTEQGDSAMYLCASSDGQGADGYTFGSGTRLTVV.